The 5 T cell receptor beta chains in this list originate from one sample, sequenced in a study of regulatory T cells in long-lasting Graves disease. Time point described: newly diagnosed GD, antithyroid drugs for less than 3 months. RNA from PBMCs was the source of the TCR library. Construction of TCR beta libraries relied on iRepertoire HTBI primers and on Arm-PCR targeting CDR3 regions. Via MiXCR, TCRdb re-called the multiplex PCR reads, giving one row per CDR3 protein. The repertoire includes around 250,000 distinct CDR3 sequences, over 20% of them detected once, and roughly 13% sits in the top ten. Sample: peripheral blood mononuclear cells (PBMCs), taken at new diagnosis, from a patient treated with antithyroid drugs. The source of these receptors is a female donor with Graves disease.

This clonotype was counted many times. The chain uses TRBV7-2 and TRBJ2-1; 7 positions agree with TRBD1. The CDR3 is 12 amino acids. Per the germline V gene, CDR1 is SGHTA and CDR2 is FQGNSA. Trimming at V came to 5 bases and at J to 8 bases, leaving 3 bases not matched to a gene. CDR3 coding DNA: TGTGCCAGCAGCCTAGGGACAGATGAGCAGTTCTTC. It codes for CASSLGTDEQFF.

This rearrangement joins TRBV7-3 to TRBJ2-5; TRBD2 matches at 14 bases. With 3 bases clipped from V and 1 base from J, the junction kept 1 base outside the gene matches. The germline gives CDR1 SGHTA, CDR2 FQGTGA. The CDR3 is 16 amino acids. The CDR3 is CASSLGLAGAQETQYF. The CDR3 DNA reads TGTGCCAGCAGCTTGGGACTAGCGGGAGCCCAAGAGACCCAGTACTTC.

The chain links TRBV3-1 to TRBJ2-7; D remains unclear. V gave up 0 bases and J gave up 7 bases, with 19 bases separating them. Germline CDR1 LGHDT, CDR2 YNNKEL (reference sequence). The CDR3 loop spans 16 amino acids. The CDR3 is CASSQERRASRSEQYF. CDR3 DNA: TGTGCCAGCAGCCAAGAGCGAAGGGCCTCACGATCTGAGCAGTACTTC.

This clonotype has at least ten counts. The CDR3 nucleotides are TGCAGTGCCGGACAGGGTTCCTACGAGCAGTACTTC. Translating it yields CSAGQGSYEQYF. The gene calls are TRBV20-1 and TRBJ2-7, with 8 bases aligning to TRBD1. CDR1 is DFQATT and CDR2 is SNEGSKA in the germline V gene (reference sequence). The CDR3 consists of 12 residues. V lost 6 bases, J lost 1 base, and 2 bases stayed unmatched.

This clonotype was observed many times. V is TRBV28 and J is TRBJ2-7; tentative D call: TRBD1 (6 bases). The CDR3 has 13 amino acids. The V gene's germline CDR1 is MDHEN and CDR2 SYDVKM. V was trimmed by 5 bases and J by 2 bases, leaving 10 bases between them. CDR3 coding DNA: TGTGCCAGCAGTCCCAGGACAGCCTACGAGCAGTACTTC. It yields the protein CASSPRTAYEQYF.